This TCR beta chain was retrieved from a study of tumor-infiltrating lymphocytes in localized non-small cell lung cancer. Study background: Patients included smokers and never-smokers with various histologies, some sampled after neoadjuvant chemotherapy.

Note on this clone: The antigen remains undetermined.

General study results and limits: Only some patients had TCR sequencing, depending on available tissue.

Looked up from germline, CDR1 is MNHEY and CDR2 is SMNVEV (reference sequence). V lost 3 bases, J lost 2 bases, and 7 bases lay in between. The CDR3 runs to 13 residues. The assay was immunoSEQ multiplex PCR, and TCRdb's table has in-frame clones only and misses some. The sample carries under 7,000 clones, about 82% recorded once. This TCR was sampled from a human donor with non-small cell lung cancer. V gene TRBV27 combines with J gene TRBJ1-2, with a weak D call TRBD1 (5 bases). The sample taken for sequencing was uninvolved lung tissue not adjacent to the tumor. CDR3 in DNA: TGTGCCAGCAGTTTTGAGGGGAACTATGGCTACACCTTC. Its translation is CASSFEGNYGYTF.